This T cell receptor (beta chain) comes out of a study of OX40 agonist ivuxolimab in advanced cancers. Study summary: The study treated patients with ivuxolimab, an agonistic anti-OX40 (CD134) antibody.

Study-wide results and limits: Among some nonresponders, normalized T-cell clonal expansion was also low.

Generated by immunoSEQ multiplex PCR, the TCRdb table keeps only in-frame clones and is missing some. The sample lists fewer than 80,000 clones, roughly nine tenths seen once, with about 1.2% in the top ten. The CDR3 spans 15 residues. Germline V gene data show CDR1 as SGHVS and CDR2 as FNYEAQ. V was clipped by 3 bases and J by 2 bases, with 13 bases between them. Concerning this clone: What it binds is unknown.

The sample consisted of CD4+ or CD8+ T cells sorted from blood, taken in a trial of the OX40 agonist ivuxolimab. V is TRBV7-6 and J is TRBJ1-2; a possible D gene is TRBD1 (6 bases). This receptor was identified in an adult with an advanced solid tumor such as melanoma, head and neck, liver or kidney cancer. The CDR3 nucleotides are TGTGCCAGCAGCTTGTCCGGGGGCGGAAACTATGGCTACACCTTC. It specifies CASSLSGGGNYGYTF.